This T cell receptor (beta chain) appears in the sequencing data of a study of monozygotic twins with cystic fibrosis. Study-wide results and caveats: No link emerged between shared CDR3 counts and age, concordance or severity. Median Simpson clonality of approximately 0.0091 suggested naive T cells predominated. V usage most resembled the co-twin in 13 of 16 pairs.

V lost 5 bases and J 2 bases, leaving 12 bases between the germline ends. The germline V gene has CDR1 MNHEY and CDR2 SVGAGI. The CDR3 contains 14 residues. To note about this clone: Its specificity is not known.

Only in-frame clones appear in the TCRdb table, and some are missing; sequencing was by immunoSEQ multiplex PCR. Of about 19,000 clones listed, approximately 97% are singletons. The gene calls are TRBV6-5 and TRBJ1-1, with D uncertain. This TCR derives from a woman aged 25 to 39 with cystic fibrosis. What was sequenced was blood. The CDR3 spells CASSNSAENTEAFF. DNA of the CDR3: TGTGCCAGCAGTAATTCGGCAGAAAACACTGAAGCTTTCTTT.